This passage covers 9 T cell receptor beta chains from one sample sequenced in a study of T cells after yellow fever vaccination. Using its own MiXCR run on the 5' RACE reads, TCRdb lists one record per CDR3 protein. The sample records some 500,000 distinct CDR3 sequences, around an eighth being singletons. The sample consisted of PBMCs, taken on the day of the yellow fever booster vaccination. The receptors were sampled from a man aged 25 to 40 who received the YFV17D yellow fever vaccine.

The chain couples TRBV20-1 to TRBJ1-2; 8 bases fit TRBD1. In germline, CDR1 is DFQATT, CDR2 SNEGSKA (reference sequence). With V trimmed by 5 bases and J by 8 bases, 16 bases remained unmatched. The CDR3 is made up of 15 amino acids. CDR3 in DNA: TGCAGTGCTCGGGCCTCAGGACAGGGTCAACGCGGCTACACCTTC. Translation gives CSARASGQGQRGYTF.

V usage is TRBV7-2 and J usage is TRBJ2-1; D gene ambiguous. V shed 3 bases and J shed 4 bases, with 10 bases lying between them. The CDR3 sequence is 14 residues long. Germline V gene sequence: CDR1 SGHTA, CDR2 FQGNSA. CDR3 DNA sequence: TGTGCCAGCAGCTTGGGAAAGACATACAATGAGCAGTTCTTC. Translated: CASSLGKTYNEQFF.

The J gene is TRBJ1-6, the V gene TRBV20-1; the match to TRBD1 covers 7 bases. V shed 5 bases, J shed 7 bases, and the junction held 11 bases outside the gene matches. The length of the CDR3 is 15 residues. Germline CDR1 reads DFQATT; CDR2 reads SNEGSKA (reference sequence). CDR3 in DNA: TGCAGTGCTGGCTCCTCCAGGGGGAGGAATTCACCCCTCCACTTT. Protein product: CSAGSSRGRNSPLHF.

V usage is TRBV5-1 and J usage is TRBJ2-2, with TRBD1 matching over 9 bases. The CDR3 runs 17 residues. The V and J ends lost 1 base and 3 bases, in that order; junction bases with no gene match: 7. The germline gives CDR1 SGHRS, CDR2 YFSETQ. CDR3 sequence (DNA): TGCGCCAGCAGCTTGCCGGAACAGGGGGCGTACACCGGGGAGCTGTTTTTT. It yields the protein CASSLPEQGAYTGELFF.

Details on this clonotype: A read error may produce the germline difference seen at one junction end. The V gene is TRBV7-2, the J gene TRBJ2-1, with D possibly TRBD2 on 6 matching bases. This CDR3 has 14 amino acids. The germline V gene encodes CDR1 SGHTA and CDR2 FQGNSA. The CDR3 DNA is TGTGCCATCAGCTCAGGACTATTGAGGAATGAGCAGTTCTTC. Its protein product is CAISSGLLRNEQFF.

The V and J genes are TRBV9 and TRBJ1-1, with D possibly being TRBD1 (5 bases). Germline assignment: CDR1 SGDLS and CDR2 YYNGEE. The CDR3 is 14 amino acids. V gave up 0 bases and J gave up 7 bases, with 13 bases separating them. The CDR3 here is CASSVAGRDGEAFF. CDR3 nucleotides: TGTGCCAGCAGCGTAGCAGGCAGGGATGGTGAAGCTTTCTTT.

The sample holds many counts of this clonotype. This chain links TRBV11-2 with TRBJ2-7, with 7 bases identical to TRBD1. The CDR3 has 13 residues. J gave up 5 bases and V 5 bases, and 6 bases lay outside the gene matches. Germline V gives CDR1 SGHAT, CDR2 FQNNGV. As DNA, the CDR3 is TGTGCCAGCAGCCGCGACAGGGACCACGAGCAGTACTTC. Amino acids: CASSRDRDHEQYF.

This clonotype has more than one count but fewer than ten. The V and J genes are TRBV25-1 and TRBJ2-7; TRBD2 matches 12 bases. Unmatched junction bases numbered 5, after V lost 2 bases and J lost 9 bases. Per germline, CDR1 MGHDK and CDR2 SYGVNS. This CDR3 is 14 amino acids long. The CDR3 is CASSELAGGPAQYF. The CDR3 DNA sequence: TGTGCCAGCAGTGAACTAGCGGGAGGGCCGGCGCAGTACTTC.

This clonotype was counted between two and nine times. This sequence joins TRBV29-1 and TRBJ1-1; TRBD1 matches at 7 bases. V shed 6 bases, J shed 1 base, and the junction held 11 bases outside the gene matches. Germline CDR1 is SQVTM and CDR2 is ANQGSEA. The CDR3 totals 15 residues. CDR3 coding DNA: TGCAGCGTGGCGACAGGGCCTGGTGCGAACACTGAAGCTTTCTTT. Encoded protein: CSVATGPGANTEAFF.